The present entry profiles one TCR beta chain with its context. The antigen is unknown. These data belong to a study of T cell repertoires in cytomegalovirus infection. Study results and caveats: Of the TCR beta families, the public ones yielded a cumulative frequency that identified carriers of CMV plus the relevant HLA.

TCRdb reprocessed the reads with MiXCR, giving one entry per CDR3 protein. Of about 500,000 distinct CDR3 sequences listed, around 30% are singletons. In germline, CDR1 is SGHNT, CDR2 YYREEE (reference sequence). This CDR3 contains 14 residues. V was shortened by 6 bases and J by 2 bases, with 14 bases between the two germline ends. This clonotype was obtained from a human donor in good health (CMV status not recorded). Some clones in this sample may be carry-over from other donors' samples. Sequencing used cultured PBMCs, obtained from culture after CMV antigen stimulation. V and J are TRBV5-4 and TRBJ1-1; D is possibly TRBD1 (5 bases). CDR3 sequence (DNA): TGTGCCAGCACCACCGTAGGGGTTAACACTGAAGCTTTCTTT. Residues: CASTTVGVNTEAFF.